The sample holds a few counts of the clone carrying this T cell receptor (beta chain). What it binds is not known. The data were taken from a study of vaccination effects on CD4 cells after COVID-19. The study, taken as a whole, reports: The study found marked clonal contraction of infection- and vaccine-induced clones late after vaccination.

Assay used: immunoSEQ multiplex PCR; TCRdb lists only in-frame clones, some missing. The repertoire holds 77,000 or so clones, 60% to 85% seen once, with about 11% in the top ten. Prior to sequencing, the ViraFEST assay stimulated PBMC with viral peptide pools, which expanded the antigen-specific CD4+ T cells. On roughly day 10 of culture, CD4+ T cells were separated out. The vaccine recipients had no prior SARS-CoV-2 infection, with negative nucleocapsid antibodies. The CDR3 is 14 amino acids. In germline, CDR1 is MDHEN, CDR2 SYDVKM. Germline trimming cut 7 bases from V and 4 bases from J; bases unmatched to any gene: 9.

The sample here was CD4+ T cells from PBMCs cultured with SARS-CoV-2 spike peptides, taken before COVID-19 vaccination. The receptor was derived from a human donor who received a COVID-19 vaccine. V and J are TRBV28 and TRBJ1-2, with 7 bases lining up with TRBD1. The chain's CDR3 is CASTFTGEAYGYTF. CDR3 DNA: TGTGCCAGCACCTTTACAGGGGAAGCCTATGGCTACACCTTC.